The source of this TCR beta chain is a study of low-dose radiotherapy and immunotherapy resistance in tumors. On the study more broadly: Per fraction, Cohort 2 was given 1 Gy every two weeks, accumulating a total of 13 Gy over 26 weeks. Primers used for first-strand cDNA, a TRAV- and TRBV-specific set, covered both alpha and beta chains.

Germline V lookup: CDR1 SQVTM, CDR2 ANQGSEA. V lost 6 bases and J 2 bases, leaving 11 bases between the germline ends. The CDR3 is made up of 12 amino acids. Time point indicated: after trial treatment. Treatment indicated: LDRT plus nivolumab, ipilimumab, low-dose cyclophosphamide and aspirin (RACIN trial). The PCR that amplified TCRs ran for around 20 cycles, relying on a constant-region primer and a V-primer adapter. The isolated mRNA underwent amplification through in vitro transcription. TCRdb processed the reads anew with MiXCR; each CDR3 protein has one entry. In the table there are about 52,000 distinct CDR3 sequences, 33% of which are singletons.

The origin of this receptor is a male donor with rectosigmoid adenocarcinoma. The gene calls are TRBV29-1 and TRBJ2-7, with a tentative D call TRBD1 (6 bases). Sequencing used PBMCs, obtained after low-dose radiotherapy plus immunotherapy. The CDR3 sequence is CSVRQDTYEQYF. CDR3 DNA sequence: TGCAGCGTCCGACAGGATACCTACGAGCAGTACTTC.